A single sample is the source of the 5 T cell receptor beta chains below, sequenced in a study of shared clonotypes between healthy human individuals. The method was immunoSEQ multiplex PCR; TCRdb's version includes in-frame clones alone and lacks a portion of them. The table includes approximately 620,000 clones, around 97% detected once. The specimen was naive CD4+ T cells sorted from blood. Subset meaning: CD45RA+ positively selected. The receptors stem from a woman between 25 and 40 years old in good health.

The chain uses TRBV7-8 and TRBJ2-2, with TRBD2 identical over 7 bases. There are 17 residues in the CDR3. In germline, CDR1 is SGHVS, CDR2 FQNEAQ. V was clipped by 8 bases and J by 0 bases; unmatched bases: 12. The CDR3 sequence is CASPAGRGRANTGELFF. CDR3 nucleotides: TGTGCCAGCCCGGCGGGCCGCGGGAGAGCGAACACCGGGGAGCTGTTTTTT.

The chain has TRBV19 and TRBJ1-5; D is undetermined. Trimming took off 8 bases at V and 4 bases at J, with 12 bases between the two ends. Germline-derived CDR1 and CDR2 are LNHDA and SQIVND (reference sequence). CDR3 length equals 13 residues. In DNA, the CDR3 is TGTGCCAGTTCAGGACGGGGAAATCAGCCCCAGCATTTT. Translated: CASSGRGNQPQHF.

The rearrangement links TRBV27 to TRBJ2-6, with 9 bases that match TRBD1. Per the germline V gene, CDR1 is MNHEY and CDR2 is SMNVEV (reference sequence). The CDR3 length is 18 residues. The trim removed 6 bases at V and 1 base at J, leaving 10 bases unmatched. CDR3 DNA: TGTGCCAGCAGGCGGTTGGGACAGGGCGATTCTGGGGCCAACGTCCTGACTTTC. This encodes CASRRLGQGDSGANVLTF. Looking up the rest from reference TRBV27 and TRBJ2-6 gives the full variable domain: EAQVTQNPRYLITVTGKKLTVTCSQNMNHEYMSWYRQDPGLGLRQIYYSMNVEVTDKGDVPEGYKVSRKEKRNFPLILESPSPNQTSLYFCASRRLGQGDSGANVLTFGAGSRLTVL.

The chain has TRBV6-1 and TRBJ1-1, with unresolved D. V was cut by 4 bases and J by 0 bases, with 6 bases left in between. In germline, CDR1 is MNHNS, CDR2 SASEGT. This CDR3 is 13 amino acids long. The CDR3 reads CASSAEMNTEAFF. CDR3 sequence (DNA): TGTGCCAGCAGTGCGGAAATGAACACTGAAGCTTTCTTT.

The genes are TRBV5-1 and TRBJ2-5; 8 nucleotides match TRBD2. The J call may be incorrect, as the DNA end agrees better with TRBJ2-7. Germline CDR1 SGHRS, CDR2 YFSETQ. The CDR3 totals 20 residues. As DNA, the CDR3 is TGCGCCAGCAGCTTGGACGCGGGGCGCTCTAGCGGGCACAGCTCCTACGAGCAGTACTTC. This gives the protein CASSLDAGRSSGHSSYEQYF.